These T cell receptor beta chains were read from a single sample in a study of cytomegalovirus exposure and HLA in healthy donors. TCRdb keeps only in-frame clones here, not all; method: immunoSEQ multiplex PCR. This sample has around 110,000 clones, with roughly 80% found just once. The specimen sequenced was PBMCs. The receptors were sampled from a young man in good health and CMV-seronegative. Both conserved end residues are part of each CDR3. A D gene is named only where the DNA matches it firmly. Size is omitted from some rows. Given values are once, few, many or a class for expanded clones.

d_gene: .
v_gene: TRBV28
abundance: .
j_gene: TRBJ1-4
CDR3nt: TGTGCCAGCACCTCCCCGGGACTTAATGAAAAACTGTTTTTT
CDR3aa: CASTSPGLNEKLFF

d_gene: .
v_gene: TRBV6-5
abundance: .
j_gene: TRBJ1-6
CDR3nt: TGTGCCAGCAGACCCGACAGGACTTATAATTCACCCCTCCACTTT
CDR3aa: CASRPDRTYNSPLHF

d_gene: .
v_gene: TRBV14
abundance: .
j_gene: TRBJ1-6
CDR3nt: TGTGCCAGCAGCCAAGATCCGCCGGGGGTTAGGAGTTCACCCCTCCACTTT
CDR3aa: CASSQDPPGVRSSPLHF

d_gene: .
v_gene: TRBV29-1
abundance: .
j_gene: TRBJ2-1
CDR3nt: TGCAGCGTAAGTCGGAATGAGCAGTTCTTC
CDR3aa: CSVSRNEQFF

d_gene: .
v_gene: TRBV7-9
abundance: .
j_gene: TRBJ2-5
CDR3nt: TGTGCCAGCAGCTTAGGGACGGGCGGGGAGACCCAGTACTTC
CDR3aa: CASSLGTGGETQYF

d_gene: TRBD1
v_gene: TRBV28
abundance: .
j_gene: TRBJ2-7
CDR3nt: TGTGCCAGCAGCTCCCCAAAGGACAGGATGTACGAGCAGTACTTC
CDR3aa: CASSSPKDRMYEQYF

d_gene: .
v_gene: TRBV30
abundance: .
j_gene: TRBJ1-2
CDR3nt: TGTGCCTGGAGTGTAGAGGGTTACTATGGCTACACCTTC
CDR3aa: CAWSVEGYYGYTF

d_gene: .
v_gene: TRBV19
abundance: .
j_gene: TRBJ2-7
CDR3nt: TGTGCCAGCGGCCGACAGAGCTCCTACGAGCAGTACTTC
CDR3aa: CASGRQSSYEQYF

d_gene: .
v_gene: TRBV9
abundance: once
j_gene: TRBJ2-1
CDR3nt: TGTGCCAGCAGCGTAGTCCCCACGGTGGAGCAGTTCTTC
CDR3aa: CASSVVPTVEQFF

d_gene: TRBD1
v_gene: TRBV9
abundance: .
j_gene: TRBJ2-7
CDR3nt: TGTGCCAGCAGCGCTTCCGGGACAGCCTACGAGCAGTACTTC
CDR3aa: CASSASGTAYEQYF

d_gene: .
v_gene: TRBV6-5
abundance: .
j_gene: TRBJ1-1
CDR3nt: TGTGCCAGCAGACCCAGGGGAAGGAATGAAGCTTTCTTT
CDR3aa: CASRPRGRNEAFF

d_gene: .
v_gene: TRBV5-1
abundance: .
j_gene: TRBJ1-2
CDR3nt: TGCGCCAGCAGCTTCGGGGTCTATGGCTACACCTTC
CDR3aa: CASSFGVYGYTF

d_gene: .
v_gene: TRBV7-2
abundance: once
j_gene: TRBJ2-7
CDR3nt: TGTGCCAGCGGTCACAGCCCCTACGAGCAGTACTTC
CDR3aa: CASGHSPYEQYF

d_gene: .
v_gene: TRBV5-6
abundance: medium-sized
j_gene: TRBJ2-1
CDR3nt: TGTGCCAGCAGCTTTTTGTCTGAGAACAATGAGCAGTTCTTC
CDR3aa: CASSFLSENNEQFF

d_gene: TRBD1
v_gene: TRBV29-1
abundance: .
j_gene: TRBJ2-5
CDR3nt: TGCAGCTCAAATGGGGGACAGGGGACGGAGACCCAGTACTTC
CDR3aa: CSSNGGQGTETQYF

d_gene: .
v_gene: TRBV5-1
abundance: .
j_gene: TRBJ2-7
CDR3nt: TGCGCCAGCAGCTTGGTCTCGGGAGAGCAGTACTTC
CDR3aa: CASSLVSGEQYF

d_gene: .
v_gene: TRBV2
abundance: .
j_gene: TRBJ1-2
CDR3nt: TGTGCCAGCAGCCCATCAGGGAAAGGGGCTAACTATGGCTACACCTTC
CDR3aa: CASSPSGKGANYGYTF

d_gene: .
v_gene: TRBV27
abundance: .
j_gene: TRBJ1-4
CDR3nt: TGTGCCAGCAGTTTCTCCGGGGGGAATGAAAAACTGTTTTTT
CDR3aa: CASSFSGGNEKLFF

d_gene: .
v_gene: TRBV9
abundance: .
j_gene: TRBJ2-7
CDR3nt: TGTGCCAGCAGCGTAGGTGAGTCCTACGAGCAGTACTTC
CDR3aa: CASSVGESYEQYF

d_gene: .
v_gene: TRBV15
abundance: .
j_gene: TRBJ2-7
CDR3nt: TGTGCCACCGGGAGAGGACATCTGGGCAACGAGCAGTACTTC
CDR3aa: CATGRGHLGNEQYF

d_gene: .
v_gene: TRBV15
abundance: .
j_gene: TRBJ2-2
CDR3nt: TGTGCCACCAGCAGAGGTCGGGCCGGGGAGCTGTTTTTT
CDR3aa: CATSRGRAGELFF

d_gene: .
v_gene: TRBV9
abundance: .
j_gene: TRBJ1-2
CDR3nt: TGTGCCAGCAGTCACCCAGGGGGCTACACCTTC
CDR3aa: CASSHPGGYTF

d_gene: TRBD2
v_gene: TRBV19
abundance: .
j_gene: TRBJ2-7
CDR3nt: TGTGCCAACAGCGGGAGTTACGGCTACGAGCAGTACTTC
CDR3aa: CANSGSYGYEQYF

d_gene: .
v_gene: TRBV6-6
abundance: .
j_gene: TRBJ2-7
CDR3nt: TGTGCCAGCAGCCGAGGGGGCGGGAACCCTCTCGAGCAGTACTTC
CDR3aa: CASSRGGGNPLEQYF

d_gene: .
v_gene: TRBV11-2
abundance: .
j_gene: TRBJ1-4
CDR3nt: TGTGCCAGCAGCTCCGACAGAACTAATGAAAAACTGTTTTTT
CDR3aa: CASSSDRTNEKLFF

d_gene: .
v_gene: TRBV29-1
abundance: .
j_gene: TRBJ1-2
CDR3nt: TGCAGCGTTGAGAGCGGGGTTTTCTATGGCTACACCTTC
CDR3aa: CSVESGVFYGYTF

d_gene: TRBD1
v_gene: TRBV10-3
abundance: few
j_gene: TRBJ1-5
CDR3nt: TGTGCCATCAGTTCGGACTACAGGGGGAATCAGCCCCAGCATTTT
CDR3aa: CAISSDYRGNQPQHF

d_gene: TRBD1
v_gene: TRBV28
abundance: .
j_gene: TRBJ1-3
CDR3nt: TGTGCCAGCCGGACAGGCGGAAACACCATATATTTT
CDR3aa: CASRTGGNTIYF

d_gene: TRBD1
v_gene: TRBV5-1
abundance: .
j_gene: TRBJ1-1
CDR3nt: TGCGCCAGCAGCAGGGACAGGGGCCTTAACACTGAAGCTTTCTTT
CDR3aa: CASSRDRGLNTEAFF

d_gene: .
v_gene: TRBV6-1
abundance: few
j_gene: TRBJ1-5
CDR3nt: TGTGCCAGCTTTAGGGAGGAACCCAATCAGCCCCAGCATTTT
CDR3aa: CASFREEPNQPQHF

d_gene: TRBD1
v_gene: TRBV4-2
abundance: .
j_gene: TRBJ2-7
CDR3nt: TGTGCCAGCAGCCTAACAGGGGGACTCGAGGATGAGCAGTACTTC
CDR3aa: CASSLTGGLEDEQYF

d_gene: .
v_gene: TRBV7-9
abundance: .
j_gene: TRBJ2-3
CDR3nt: TGTGCCAGCAGCTCCCGGGACACCGGCACAGATACGCAGTATTTT
CDR3aa: CASSSRDTGTDTQYF

d_gene: TRBD1
v_gene: TRBV19
abundance: .
j_gene: TRBJ2-7
CDR3nt: TGTGCCAGTAGTACTGGGACAGCACTCGAGCAGTACTTC
CDR3aa: CASSTGTALEQYF

d_gene: .
v_gene: TRBV4-1
abundance: .
j_gene: TRBJ2-3
CDR3nt: TGCGCCAGCAGCCAAGACCCGCGGGAGCAGTATTTT
CDR3aa: CASSQDPREQYF

d_gene: TRBD1
v_gene: TRBV19
abundance: .
j_gene: TRBJ2-5
CDR3nt: TGTGCCAGTAGTATCATATACGGGACAGTTCAAGAGACCCAGTACTTC
CDR3aa: CASSIIYGTVQETQYF

d_gene: .
v_gene: TRBV19
abundance: .
j_gene: TRBJ1-1
CDR3nt: TGTGCCAGTAGTAACGGACTCACTGAAGCTTTCTTT
CDR3aa: CASSNGLTEAFF

d_gene: TRBD2
v_gene: TRBV19
abundance: .
j_gene: TRBJ2-2
CDR3nt: TGTGCCAGTAGTATAAACCCCCCACTAGCGGGGGGGCGTAACACCGGGGAGCTGTTTTTT
CDR3aa: CASSINPPLAGGRNTGELFF

d_gene: .
v_gene: TRBV19
abundance: .
j_gene: TRBJ2-7
CDR3nt: TGTGCCAGTAGCCCCTACAGGGCGGGCGAGCAGTACTTC
CDR3aa: CASSPYRAGEQYF

d_gene: .
v_gene: TRBV6-1
abundance: .
j_gene: TRBJ2-7
CDR3nt: TGTGCCAGCAGTGTTCAACAGGGAGTAGGCTACGAGCAGTACTTC
CDR3aa: CASSVQQGVGYEQYF

d_gene: TRBD1
v_gene: TRBV30
abundance: .
j_gene: TRBJ1-5
CDR3nt: TGTGCCTGGAGTCCCGGACAGGGGGCAAGCAATCAGCCCCAGCATTTT
CDR3aa: CAWSPGQGASNQPQHF

d_gene: TRBD2
v_gene: TRBV29-1
abundance: .
j_gene: TRBJ2-1
CDR3nt: TGCAGCGTTGTACCGGGACTAGCGGTGGGTGAGCAGTTCTTC
CDR3aa: CSVVPGLAVGEQFF

d_gene: .
v_gene: TRBV6-1
abundance: .
j_gene: TRBJ2-7
CDR3nt: TGTGCCAGCAGTGTTCAGGGCCCACTCTCCTACGAGCAGTACTTC
CDR3aa: CASSVQGPLSYEQYF

d_gene: .
v_gene: TRBV7-9
abundance: once
j_gene: TRBJ1-2
CDR3nt: TGTGCCAGCAGCCCAGGGGACGGCAGAAGAGGCTACACCTTC
CDR3aa: CASSPGDGRRGYTF

d_gene: .
v_gene: TRBV30
abundance: .
j_gene: TRBJ2-7
CDR3nt: TGTGCCTGGAGGGCAACAGGAACCTACGAGCAGTACTTC
CDR3aa: CAWRATGTYEQYF

d_gene: .
v_gene: TRBV11-3
abundance: .
j_gene: TRBJ2-1
CDR3nt: TGTGCCAGCAGCTTCCAGGCCCCAGGCAATGAGCAGTTCTTC
CDR3aa: CASSFQAPGNEQFF

d_gene: .
v_gene: TRBV28
abundance: once
j_gene: TRBJ2-5
CDR3nt: TGTGCCAGCAGTTTATTCCGGAGGGGGCTTCAAGAGACCCAGTACTTC
CDR3aa: CASSLFRRGLQETQYF

d_gene: .
v_gene: TRBV6-6
abundance: .
j_gene: TRBJ2-5
CDR3nt: TGTGCAGGGCGGAGGGGTTGGGAGACCCAGTACTTC
CDR3aa: CAGRRGWETQYF